This T cell receptor beta chain originates from a study of CD8 T cells in Susac syndrome. About the research overall: Patients with Susac syndrome had blood drawn and were at that point therapy-naive, on corticosteroids, or on intravenous immunoglobulin alone.

It was with random hexamers that roughly 0.5 to 1 ug RNA was reverse transcribed. TCRdb fed the immunoSEQ multiplex PCR reads into MiXCR, producing one record per CDR3 protein. The profile shows about 190,000 distinct CDR3 sequences, approximately 94% of them singletons. The CDR3 length is 16 residues. The V gene's germline CDR1 is SNHLY and CDR2 FYNNEI. J gave up 2 bases and V 5 bases, and 5 bases lay outside the gene matches. The receptor was derived from a human donor with Susac syndrome. Sequenced sample: CD4+ T cells from PBMCs. The chain links TRBV2 to TRBJ2-5; 13 nucleotides align to TRBD2. The DNA for the CDR3 is TGTGCCAGCAGTATTGGACTAGCGGGGGAACAAGAGACCCAGTACTTC. This translates into CASSIGLAGEQETQYF.